The clone carrying this T cell receptor beta chain was counted once. Its target is not known. The CDR3 sequence is 14 residues long. Germline values: CDR1 MNHEY, CDR2 SMNVEV (reference sequence). V shed 2 bases and J shed 3 bases, with 10 bases lying between them. With random hexamers, reverse transcription was performed on about 0.5 to 1 ug of RNA. TCRdb processed the immunoSEQ multiplex PCR reads anew with MiXCR; each CDR3 protein has one entry. In the table there are 85,000 to 120,000 distinct CDR3 sequences, approximately 94% of which are singletons. TCR beta was sequenced from blood CD8+ and CD4+ T cells. This entry belongs to a study of CD8 T cells in Susac syndrome. Whole-study context: At the time their blood was drawn, patients with Susac syndrome were either therapy-naive, on corticosteroids (with some of them also receiving intravenous immunoglobulin), or on intravenous immunoglobulin alone.

General study results and limits: Clonal expansion of Susac CD8+ cells peaked in TEMRA cells, and it also peaked in active patients. A relatively small number of individuals underwent TCR sequencing and HLA analysis.

Input material: CD8+ T cells from PBMCs. This sequence was found in a human donor with Susac syndrome. This sequence joins TRBV27 and TRBJ2-5; perhaps D is TRBD1 or TRBD2 (6 bases each). The chain's CDR3 is CASSLGGREETQYF. The CDR3 bases are TGTGCCAGCAGTTTAGGGGGGCGGGAAGAGACCCAGTACTTC.